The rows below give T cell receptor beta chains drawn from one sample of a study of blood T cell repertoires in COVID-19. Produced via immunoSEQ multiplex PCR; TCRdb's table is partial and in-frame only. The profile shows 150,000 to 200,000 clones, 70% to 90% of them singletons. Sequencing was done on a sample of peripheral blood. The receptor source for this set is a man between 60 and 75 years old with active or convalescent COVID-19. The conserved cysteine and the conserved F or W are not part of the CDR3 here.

CDR3 protein: ASSRGPTEAF
J gene: TRBJ1-1
V gene: TRBV6-5

CDR3 protein: ASSPQWSSNQPQH
J gene: TRBJ1-5
V gene: TRBV6-5

CDR3 protein: ASSLGASGGGTDTQY
J gene: TRBJ2-3
V gene: TRBV5-1

CDR3 protein: ASSVGQGGSPLH
J gene: TRBJ1-6
V gene: TRBV9

CDR3 protein: ASTAGGWTGELF
J gene: TRBJ2-2
V gene: TRBV28

CDR3 protein: ASSSQYSGNTIY
J gene: TRBJ1-3
V gene: TRBV6-5

CDR3 protein: ASSLSGVSSYEQY
J gene: TRBJ2-7
V gene: TRBV5-1

CDR3 protein: ASSPAGAQGNEQY
J gene: TRBJ2-7
V gene: TRBV9

CDR3 protein: AIRADRGTPYEQY
J gene: TRBJ2-7
V gene: TRBV10-3

CDR3 protein: ASSQRLAGIGQF
J gene: TRBJ2-1
V gene: TRBV4-2

CDR3 protein: ASSLARVSTEAF
J gene: TRBJ1-1
V gene: TRBV7-6

CDR3 protein: ASSLDRYSNQPQH
J gene: TRBJ1-5
V gene: TRBV11-3

CDR3 protein: ASSPVLAGGNNEQF
J gene: TRBJ2-1
V gene: TRBV18

CDR3 protein: ASSQGPGGYNTEAF
J gene: TRBJ1-1
V gene: TRBV4-1

CDR3 protein: ATSALNQPQH
J gene: TRBJ1-5
V gene: TRBV24-1

CDR3 protein: ASSYSWTGGVSPLH
J gene: TRBJ1-6
V gene: TRBV6-5

CDR3 protein: ASSLDRARADTQY
J gene: TRBJ2-3
V gene: TRBV11-3

CDR3 protein: ASSLDRAWTGELF
J gene: TRBJ2-2
V gene: TRBV5-5

CDR3 protein: ASSHIAGMGWTGELF
J gene: TRBJ2-2
V gene: TRBV4-1

CDR3 protein: ASSEARGNGYT
J gene: TRBJ1-2
V gene: TRBV2

CDR3 protein: AWSLEGNQPQH
J gene: TRBJ1-5
V gene: TRBV30

CDR3 protein: ASSPRTATNTGELF
J gene: TRBJ2-2
V gene: TRBV14

CDR3 protein: ASSQGGLAGAIGELF
J gene: TRBJ2-2
V gene: TRBV14

CDR3 protein: ASGLVLTGQETQY
J gene: TRBJ2-5
V gene: TRBV12-5

CDR3 protein: ASKQTVTTYEQY
J gene: TRBJ2-7
V gene: TRBV6-5

CDR3 protein: ASSSEGAGNTEAF
J gene: TRBJ1-1
V gene: TRBV11-1

CDR3 protein: ASSDRGPGYGYT
J gene: TRBJ1-2
V gene: TRBV10-2

CDR3 protein: ASSQDRGDGYT
J gene: TRBJ1-2
V gene: TRBV4-1

CDR3 protein: ATSGRGQVDGNQPQH
J gene: TRBJ1-5
V gene: TRBV15

CDR3 protein: SVDGQGTDTQY
J gene: TRBJ2-3
V gene: TRBV29-1

CDR3 protein: AISEGSGGNQPQH
J gene: TRBJ1-5
V gene: TRBV10-3

CDR3 protein: AWSFSGIYGYT
J gene: TRBJ1-2
V gene: TRBV30

CDR3 protein: ASSLQGGIEQY
J gene: TRBJ2-7
V gene: TRBV6-5

CDR3 protein: SVSDSYGYT
J gene: TRBJ1-2
V gene: TRBV29-1

CDR3 protein: ASSQLDREERGNQPQH
J gene: TRBJ1-5
V gene: TRBV23-1

CDR3 protein: ASSVVSRGDTQY
J gene: TRBJ2-3
V gene: TRBV9

CDR3 protein: ASSPLGTDYGYT
J gene: TRBJ1-2
V gene: TRBV18

CDR3 protein: ASSLDRTGANYGYT
J gene: TRBJ1-2
V gene: TRBV11-2

CDR3 protein: ASTDGQGVRGYT
J gene: TRBJ1-2
V gene: TRBV6-5

CDR3 protein: ASSGGRGNSPLH
J gene: TRBJ1-6
V gene: TRBV10-1

CDR3 protein: ASSSGGAGYEQY
J gene: TRBJ2-7
V gene: TRBV5-1

CDR3 protein: ASSYSGGAGTDTQY
J gene: TRBJ2-3
V gene: TRBV6-6

CDR3 protein: ASGLERGGLGETQY
J gene: TRBJ2-5
V gene: TRBV5-1

CDR3 protein: ASSPTTGVSGELF
J gene: TRBJ2-2
V gene: TRBV18

CDR3 protein: SATGGTEAF
J gene: TRBJ1-1
V gene: TRBV20-1

CDR3 protein: ASSLDTYTGELF
J gene: TRBJ2-2
V gene: TRBV5-1

CDR3 protein: ASSLAPGDRGPGELF
J gene: TRBJ2-2
V gene: TRBV5-5

CDR3 protein: ASSLWSSGDDEQY
J gene: TRBJ2-7
V gene: TRBV7-8

CDR3 protein: ASSSGFNQPQH
J gene: TRBJ1-5
V gene: TRBV5-5

CDR3 protein: ASSHPKDRIPEAF
J gene: TRBJ1-1
V gene: TRBV4-1

CDR3 protein: ASSFTSGTYNEQF
J gene: TRBJ2-1
V gene: TRBV5-1

CDR3 protein: ASSLYGQEQY
J gene: TRBJ2-7
V gene: TRBV5-6